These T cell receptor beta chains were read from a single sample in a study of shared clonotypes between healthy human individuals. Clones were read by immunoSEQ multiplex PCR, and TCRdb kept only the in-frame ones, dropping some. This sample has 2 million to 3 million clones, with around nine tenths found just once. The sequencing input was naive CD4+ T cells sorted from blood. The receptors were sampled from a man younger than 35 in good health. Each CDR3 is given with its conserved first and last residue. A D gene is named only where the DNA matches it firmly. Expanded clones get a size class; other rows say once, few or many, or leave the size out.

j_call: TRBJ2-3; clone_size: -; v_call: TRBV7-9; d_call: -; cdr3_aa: CASSSLSGSTDTQYF; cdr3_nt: TGTGCCAGCAGCTCTCTTAGCGGAAGCACAGATACGCAGTATTTT
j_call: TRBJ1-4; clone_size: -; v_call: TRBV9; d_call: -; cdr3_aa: CASSVASRNNEKLFF; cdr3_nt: TGTGCCAGCAGCGTAGCCTCAAGAAATAATGAAAAACTGTTTTTT
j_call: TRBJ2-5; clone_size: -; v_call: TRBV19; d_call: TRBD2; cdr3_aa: CASSKLAEWETQYF; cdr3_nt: TGTGCCAGTAGTAAACTAGCGGAGTGGGAGACCCAGTACTTC
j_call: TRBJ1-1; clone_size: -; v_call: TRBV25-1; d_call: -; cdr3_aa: CASSRIRTEAFF; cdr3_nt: TGTGCCAGCAGCCGGATTCGGACTGAAGCTTTCTTT
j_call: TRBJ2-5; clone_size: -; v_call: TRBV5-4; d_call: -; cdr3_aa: CASSLAKDGETQYF; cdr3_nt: TGTGCCAGCAGCTTGGCCAAAGACGGGGAGACCCAGTACTTC
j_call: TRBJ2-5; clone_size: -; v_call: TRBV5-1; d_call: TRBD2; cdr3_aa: CASSRTPGLAGGTETQYF; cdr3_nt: TGCGCCAGCAGCAGGACACCGGGACTAGCGGGGGGGACGGAGACCCAGTACTTC
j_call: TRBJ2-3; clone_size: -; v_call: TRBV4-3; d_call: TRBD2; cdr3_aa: CASSQAFSGKVADTQYF; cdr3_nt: TGCGCCAGCAGCCAAGCCTTTAGCGGGAAGGTCGCAGATACGCAGTATTTT
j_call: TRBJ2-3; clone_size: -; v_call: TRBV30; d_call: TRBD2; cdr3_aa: CAWSDGGLAGRGTDTQYF; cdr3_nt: TGTGCCTGGAGTGACGGTGGTTTAGCGGGAAGGGGCACAGATACGCAGTATTTT
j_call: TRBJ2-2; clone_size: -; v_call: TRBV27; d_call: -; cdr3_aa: CASRGYGGGGGELFF; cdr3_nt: TGTGCCAGCAGAGGATACGGGGGAGGCGGCGGGGAGCTGTTTTTT
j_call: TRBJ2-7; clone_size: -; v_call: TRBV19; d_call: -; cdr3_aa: CASSHLWGADEQYF; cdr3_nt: TGTGCCAGTAGCCACCTGTGGGGGGCGGACGAGCAGTACTTC
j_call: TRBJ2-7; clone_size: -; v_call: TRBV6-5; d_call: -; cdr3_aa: CASSRSGATYEQYF; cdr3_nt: TGTGCCAGCAGTCGTTCAGGGGCCACCTACGAGCAGTACTTC
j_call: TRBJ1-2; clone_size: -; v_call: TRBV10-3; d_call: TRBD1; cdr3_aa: CAISLGQFNYGYTF; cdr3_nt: TGTGCCATCTCCCTGGGACAGTTCAACTATGGCTACACCTTC
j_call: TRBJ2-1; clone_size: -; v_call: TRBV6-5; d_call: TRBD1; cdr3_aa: CASSMDRGPINEQFF; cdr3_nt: TGTGCCAGCAGTATGGACAGGGGACCCATCAATGAGCAGTTCTTC
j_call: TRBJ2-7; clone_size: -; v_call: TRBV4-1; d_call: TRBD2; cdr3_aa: CASSRNLAGGSYEQYF; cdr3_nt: TGCGCCAGCAGCCGGAATCTAGCGGGCGGATCCTACGAGCAGTACTTC
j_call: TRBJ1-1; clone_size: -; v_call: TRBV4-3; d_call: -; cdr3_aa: CASSPTGQSNTEAFF; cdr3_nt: TGCGCCAGCAGCCCGACCGGACAGTCGAACACTGAAGCTTTCTTT
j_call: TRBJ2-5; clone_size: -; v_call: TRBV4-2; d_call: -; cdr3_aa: CASSRGQGGETQYF; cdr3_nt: TGTGCCAGCAGCCGAGGCCAAGGGGGAGAGACCCAGTACTTC
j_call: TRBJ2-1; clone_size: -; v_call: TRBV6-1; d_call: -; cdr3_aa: CASSKTSSYNEQFF; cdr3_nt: TGTGCCAGCAGTAAGACTAGCTCCTACAATGAGCAGTTCTTC
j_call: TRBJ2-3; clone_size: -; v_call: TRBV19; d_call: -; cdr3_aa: CASSMSPTSTDTQYF; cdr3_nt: TGTGCCAGTAGTATGTCCCCCACTAGCACAGATACGCAGTATTTT
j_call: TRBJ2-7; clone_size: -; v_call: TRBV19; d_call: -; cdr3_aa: CASSIGGSKTSYEQYF; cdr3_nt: TGTGCCAGTAGTATAGGCGGAAGCAAAACCTCCTACGAGCAGTACTTC
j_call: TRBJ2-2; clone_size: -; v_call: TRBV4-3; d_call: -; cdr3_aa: CASSHSGNTGELFF; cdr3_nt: TGCGCCAGCAGCCACTCGGGTAACACCGGGGAGCTGTTTTTT
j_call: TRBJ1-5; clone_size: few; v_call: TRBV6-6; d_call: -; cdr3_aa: CASSAQKGVQPQHF; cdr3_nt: TGTGCCAGCAGTGCTCAAAAGGGGGTTCAGCCCCAGCATTTT
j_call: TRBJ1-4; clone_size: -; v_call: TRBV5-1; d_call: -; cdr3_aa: CASSSPGSNEKLFF; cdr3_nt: TGCGCCAGCAGCTCCCCGGGCTCGAATGAAAAACTGTTTTTT
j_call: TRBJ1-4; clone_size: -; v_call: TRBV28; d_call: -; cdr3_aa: CASSTPAINEKLFF; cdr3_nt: TGTGCCAGCAGTACACCGGCCATAAATGAAAAACTGTTTTTT
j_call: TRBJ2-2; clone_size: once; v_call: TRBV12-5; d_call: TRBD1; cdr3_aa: CASGGTGSTGELFF; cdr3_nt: TGTGCTAGTGGAGGGACAGGGTCCACCGGGGAGCTGTTTTTT
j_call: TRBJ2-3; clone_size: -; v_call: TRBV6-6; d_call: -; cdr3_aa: CASSRGRLSDTQYF; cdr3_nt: TGTGCCAGCAGTCGGGGGAGACTCAGCGATACGCAGTATTTT
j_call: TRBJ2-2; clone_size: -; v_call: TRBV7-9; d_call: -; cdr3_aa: CASSLGQGGTGELFF; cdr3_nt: TGTGCCAGCAGCTTAGGCCAGGGTGGAACCGGGGAGCTGTTTTTT
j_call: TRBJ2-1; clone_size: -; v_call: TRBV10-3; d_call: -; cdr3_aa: CAISGGRAGENEQFF; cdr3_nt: TGTGCCATCAGTGGAGGTAGGGCAGGGGAAAATGAGCAGTTCTTC
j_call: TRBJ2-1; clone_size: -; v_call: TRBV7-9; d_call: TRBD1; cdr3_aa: CASSQRTGNGDNEQFF; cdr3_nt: TGTGCCAGCAGCCAGAGGACAGGGAATGGGGACAATGAGCAGTTCTTC
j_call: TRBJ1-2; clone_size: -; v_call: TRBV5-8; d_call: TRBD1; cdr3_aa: CASSFQTGNYGYTF; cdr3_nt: TGTGCCAGCAGCTTCCAGACAGGGAACTATGGCTACACCTTC
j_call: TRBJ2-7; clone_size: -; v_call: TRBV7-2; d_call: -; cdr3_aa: CASSFRDRNYEQYF; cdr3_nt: TGTGCCAGCAGCTTCCGGGACCGCAACTACGAGCAGTACTTC
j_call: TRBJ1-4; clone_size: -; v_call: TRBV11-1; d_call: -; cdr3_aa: CASSLDTNEKLFF; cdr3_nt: TGTGCCAGCAGCCTGGACACAAATGAAAAACTGTTTTTT
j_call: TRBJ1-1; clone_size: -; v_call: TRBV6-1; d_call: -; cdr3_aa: CASSRRDHPNTEAFF; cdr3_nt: TGTGCCAGCAGTCGCCGAGACCATCCCAACACTGAAGCTTTCTTT
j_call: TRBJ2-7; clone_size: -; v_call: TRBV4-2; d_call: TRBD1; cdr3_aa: CASSQESGQGVYEQYF; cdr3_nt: TGTGCCAGCAGCCAAGAATCCGGACAGGGGGTCTACGAGCAGTACTTC
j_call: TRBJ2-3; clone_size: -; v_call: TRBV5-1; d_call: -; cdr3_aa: CASSLYLTDTQYF; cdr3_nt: TGCGCCAGCAGCTTGTACTTAACAGATACGCAGTATTTT
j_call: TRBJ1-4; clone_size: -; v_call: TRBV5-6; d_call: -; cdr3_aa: CASRIQGLDEKLFF; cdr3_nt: TGTGCCAGCAGAATTCAGGGCTTGGACGAAAAACTGTTTTTT
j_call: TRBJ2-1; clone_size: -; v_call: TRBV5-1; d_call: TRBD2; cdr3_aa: CASSALSGGAVYNEQFF; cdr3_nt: TGCGCCAGCAGCGCCCTTAGCGGGGGGGCCGTATACAATGAGCAGTTCTTC
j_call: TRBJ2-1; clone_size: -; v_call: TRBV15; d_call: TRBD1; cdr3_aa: CATSTGQGSYNEQFF; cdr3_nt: TGTGCCACCAGCACAGGACAGGGATCCTACAATGAGCAGTTCTTC
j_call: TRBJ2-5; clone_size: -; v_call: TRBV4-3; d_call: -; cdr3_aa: CASSQVAGETQYF; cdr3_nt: TGCGCCAGCAGCCAAGTCGCAGGGGAGACCCAGTACTTC
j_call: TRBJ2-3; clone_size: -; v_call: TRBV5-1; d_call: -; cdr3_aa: CASSNTGTSTDTQYF; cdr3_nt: TGCGCCAGCAGCAATACCGGGACTAGCACAGATACGCAGTATTTT
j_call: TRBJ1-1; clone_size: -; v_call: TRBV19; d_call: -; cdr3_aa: CASSIIGGNTEAFF; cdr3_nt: TGTGCCAGTAGTATTATCGGGGGGAACACTGAAGCTTTCTTT
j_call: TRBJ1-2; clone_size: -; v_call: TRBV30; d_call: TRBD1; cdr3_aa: CAWMRTGLYGMRGYTF; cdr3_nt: TGTGCCTGGATGAGGACAGGGCTTTATGGGATGCGAGGCTACACCTTC
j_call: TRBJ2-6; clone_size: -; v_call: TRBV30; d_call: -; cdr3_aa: CASNRVASGANVLTF; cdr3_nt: TGTGCCAGCAACAGGGTTGCCTCTGGGGCCAACGTCCTGACTTTC
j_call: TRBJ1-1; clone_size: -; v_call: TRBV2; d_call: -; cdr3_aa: CASSEGPHGSTEAFF; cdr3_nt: TGTGCCAGCAGTGAGGGCCCTCACGGAAGCACTGAAGCTTTCTTT
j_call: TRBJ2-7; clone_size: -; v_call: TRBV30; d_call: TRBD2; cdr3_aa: CAWSRVAGGKTYEQYF; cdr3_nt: TGTGCCTGGAGTCGGGTAGCGGGAGGAAAAACCTACGAGCAGTACTTC
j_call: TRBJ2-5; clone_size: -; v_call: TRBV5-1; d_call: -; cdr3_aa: CASVRDASQETQYF; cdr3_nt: TGCGCCAGCGTCCGGGACGCCTCCCAAGAGACCCAGTACTTC
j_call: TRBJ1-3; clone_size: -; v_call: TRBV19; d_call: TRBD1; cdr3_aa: CASRPGQGNTIYF; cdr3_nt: TGTGCCAGCCGGCCGGGACAGGGAAACACCATATATTTT
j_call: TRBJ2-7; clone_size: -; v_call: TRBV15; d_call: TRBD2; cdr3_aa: CATSRAGAGYEQYF; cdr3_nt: TGTGCCACCAGCCGAGCGGGAGCTGGCTACGAGCAGTACTTC
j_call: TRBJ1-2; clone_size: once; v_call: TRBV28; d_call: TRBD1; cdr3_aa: CASSFQQGASNYGYTF; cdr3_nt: TGTGCCAGCAGTTTCCAACAGGGGGCATCTAACTATGGCTACACCTTC
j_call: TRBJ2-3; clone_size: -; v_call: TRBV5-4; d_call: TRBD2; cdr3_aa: CASSLASGHTDTQYF; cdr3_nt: TGTGCCAGCAGCTTGGCTAGCGGGCACACAGATACGCAGTATTTT
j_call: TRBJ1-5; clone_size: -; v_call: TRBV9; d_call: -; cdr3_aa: CASSVGTENQPQHF; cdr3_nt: TGTGCCAGCAGCGTAGGGACAGAAAATCAGCCCCAGCATTTT
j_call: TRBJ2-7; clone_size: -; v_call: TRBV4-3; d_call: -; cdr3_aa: CASSQDKPPRRTATWAYEQYF; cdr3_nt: TGCGCCAGCAGCCAAGATAAACCCCCGAGGAGGACAGCTACTTGGGCCTACGAGCAGTACTTC
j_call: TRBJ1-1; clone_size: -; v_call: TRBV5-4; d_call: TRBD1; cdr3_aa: CASSLPRTGISLGTEAFF; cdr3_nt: TGTGCCAGCAGCCTGCCGAGGACAGGGATAAGTTTAGGTACTGAAGCTTTCTTT
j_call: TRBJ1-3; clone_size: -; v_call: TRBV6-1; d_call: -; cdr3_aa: CASSEAIGVSGNTIYF; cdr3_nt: TGTGCCAGCAGTGAAGCCATCGGTGTCTCTGGAAACACCATATATTTT